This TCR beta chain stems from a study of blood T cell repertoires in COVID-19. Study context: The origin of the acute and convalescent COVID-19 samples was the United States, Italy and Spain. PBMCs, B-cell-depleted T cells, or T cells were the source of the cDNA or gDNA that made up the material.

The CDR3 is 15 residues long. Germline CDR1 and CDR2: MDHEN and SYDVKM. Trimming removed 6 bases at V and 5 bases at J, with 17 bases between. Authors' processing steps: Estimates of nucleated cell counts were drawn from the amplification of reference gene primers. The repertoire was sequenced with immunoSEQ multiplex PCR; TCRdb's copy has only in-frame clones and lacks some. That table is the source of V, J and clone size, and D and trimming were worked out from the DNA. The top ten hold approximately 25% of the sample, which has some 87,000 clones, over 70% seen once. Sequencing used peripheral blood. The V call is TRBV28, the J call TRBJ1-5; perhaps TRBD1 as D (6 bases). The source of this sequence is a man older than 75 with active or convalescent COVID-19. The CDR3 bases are TGTGCCAGCAGCCCTCCCAACAGGGATGATCAGCCCCAGCATTTT. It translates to CASSPPNRDDQPQHF.